This T cell receptor beta chain was observed in a study of cytomegalovirus exposure and HLA in healthy donors. Findings and caveats of the study: Rarity characterized most TCR sequences, yet some public TCRs appeared in many donors. Prediction of most subjects' HLA-A and HLA-B alleles by TCR beta sequences was reportedly accurate. Donors belonging to an Asian-associated ancestry cluster reportedly showed fewer N-insertions in productive TCRs than the 666-donor mean, according to what a later analysis found.

The germline CDR1 and CDR2 sequences are SGHDT and YYEEEE. V lost 3 bases, J lost 8 bases, and 2 bases stayed unmatched. The CDR3 sequence is 12 residues long. This PCR relied on a set of 60 Vbeta primers and 13 Jbeta primers. Data came from immunoSEQ multiplex PCR; TCRdb stores just in-frame clones and leaves some out. This sample carries about 130,000 clones, 80% of them seen once, and the ten largest clones take roughly 1.2%. About this clone: The antigen is unknown.

The TCR comes from a female donor in good health and CMV-seronegative. The sequenced sample was PBMCs. The chain combines TRBV5-6 with TRBJ1-2; 9 nucleotides line up with TRBD1. The CDR3 bases are TGTGCCAGCAGCTGGGGACAGGGAGGCTACACCTTC. It specifies CASSWGQGGYTF.